Listed here are 31 T cell receptor beta chains from one sample, sequenced in a study of beta chain features in type 1 diabetes. The isolated RNA, all of it, was reverse transcribed, so expressed TCRB transcripts were what got sequenced. Measured with immunoSEQ multiplex PCR; TCRdb has only the in-frame clones, and not every one. The table lists approximately 18,000 clones, 50% of them singletons. The sequenced sample was stem cell memory CD4+ T cells from blood. The receptors originated from a man aged 18 to 29 in good health.

The chain links TRBV28 to TRBJ1-2; tentative D call: TRBD1 (6 bases). Germline CDR1 reads MDHEN; CDR2 reads SYDVKM. The CDR3 loop spans 14 amino acids. Trimming left V 7 bases short and J 5 bases short, with 17 bases between. The CDR3 region has the DNA TGTGCCAGCACCTCTTCCGGGACATTTTATGGCTACACCTTC. Protein sequence: CASTSSGTFYGYTF.

This clone appeared a few times. J is TRBJ1-1 and V is TRBV10-3, with D perhaps matching TRBD1 (6 bases). The CDR3 contains 16 residues. V was shortened by 0 bases and J by 0 bases, with 11 bases between the two germline ends. Per germline, CDR1 ENHRY and CDR2 SYGVKD. The CDR3 loop reads CAISESRTAMNTEAFF. The CDR3 DNA reads TGTGCCATCAGTGAGTCCCGGACAGCCATGAACACTGAAGCTTTCTTT.

Only a few counts were recorded for this clone. The chain uses TRBV7-2 and TRBJ2-1; D perhaps matches TRBD1 (6 bases). CDR1 SGHTA and CDR2 FQGNSA come from the germline V gene. The CDR3 is made up of 15 amino acids. V shed 2 bases and J shed 4 bases, with 12 bases lying between them. The CDR3 is CASSLTGHLYNEQFF. The CDR3 DNA follows: TGTGCCAGCAGCTTAACGGGACACCTATACAATGAGCAGTTCTTC.

Regarding this clone: Other DNA variants within this sample encode the same CDR3. J is TRBJ1-3 and V is TRBV14; D is undetermined. Germline CDR1 SGHDN, CDR2 FVKESK. V lost 0 bases, J lost 4 bases, and 4 bases lay in between. CDR3 length: 13 residues. The CDR3 DNA sequence: TGTGCCAGCAGCCAAGACCTAGGAAACACCATATATTTT. Amino acids: CASSQDLGNTIYF.

This chain links TRBV28 with TRBJ1-1; D is ambiguous. V was shortened by 6 bases and J by 2 bases, with 10 bases between the two germline ends. Germline CDR1 MDHEN, CDR2 SYDVKM. This CDR3 comprises 13 residues. DNA for the CDR3: TGTGCCAGCAGGTCTGGCGGCAACACTGAAGCTTTCTTT. It encodes CASRSGGNTEAFF.

This clone was counted between two and nine times. The CDR3: CASSRLRAGGYNEQFF. The CDR3 bases are TGTGCCAGCAGCCGACTGAGAGCGGGGGGTTACAATGAGCAGTTCTTC. The rearrangement joins TRBV7-2 to TRBJ2-1; 9 nucleotides match TRBD2. The trim removed 5 bases at V and 4 bases at J, leaving 9 bases unmatched. CDR3 length: 16 residues. Germline values: CDR1 SGHTA, CDR2 FQGNSA.

The chain is built from TRBV28 and TRBJ1-3, with D possibly matching TRBD1 (5 bases). Germline V gene sequence: CDR1 MDHEN, CDR2 SYDVKM. This CDR3 contains 15 residues. V lost 6 bases and J 0 bases, leaving 12 bases between the germline ends. The CDR3: CASSPGGSSGNTIYF. The DNA of the CDR3 is TGTGCCAGCAGCCCCGGGGGATCCTCTGGAAACACCATATATTTT.

The chain carries TRBV30 and TRBJ1-1; 9 bases map to TRBD1. V shed 2 bases and J 5 bases; nucleotides not matched to a gene: 9. The CDR3 contains 15 residues. Germline V gene sequence: CDR1 GTSNPN, CDR2 SVGIG (reference sequence). For the CDR3, the DNA is TGTGCCTGGAGTACTGAGGGACAGGGTTTGACTGAAGCTTTCTTT. Amino acid sequence: CAWSTEGQGLTEAFF. Full variable domain (outside the CDR3, taken from reference TRBV30 and TRBJ1-1): SQTIHQWPATLVQPVGSPLSLECTVEGTSNPNLYWYRQAAGRGLQLLFYSVGIGQISSEVPQNLSASRPQDRQFILSSKKLLLSDSGFYLCAWSTEGQGLTEAFFGQGTRLTVV.

This sequence joins TRBV29-1 and TRBJ1-2, with 9 bases identical to TRBD1. The CDR3 is 12 amino acids. Germline CDR1 SQVTM, CDR2 ANQGSEA. V trimming: 7 bases; J trimming: 7 bases; junction bases outside the gene matches: 7. The CDR3 region is CSGRDRVGGYTF. Here the CDR3 DNA reads TGCAGCGGACGGGACAGGGTTGGTGGCTACACCTTC.

Only a few counts were recorded for this clone. J is TRBJ1-2 and V is TRBV6-5, with 7 bases aligning to TRBD1. Unmatched junction bases numbered 12, after V lost 6 bases and J lost 5 bases. The CDR3 loop spans 15 amino acids. Germline V gene lookup returns CDR1 MNHEY and CDR2 SVGAGI. CDR3 nucleotides: TGTGCCAGCAGCCGGACAGGACTCCTTAGTTATGGCTACACCTTC. Translated: CASSRTGLLSYGYTF.

This clone came up a few times. The CDR3 DNA reads TGTGCCAGCAGCCCCAGGGTTGCCACTAATGAGCAGTTCTTC. Its protein product is CASSPRVATNEQFF. The V gene is TRBV7-8, the J gene TRBJ2-1; D possibly corresponds to TRBD1 (5 bases). Germline loops: CDR1 SGHVS, CDR2 FQNEAQ. CDR3 length: 14 amino acids. Trimming removed 5 bases at V and 7 bases at J, with 15 bases between.

The chain is built from TRBV7-6 and TRBJ1-4; perhaps TRBD1 as D (5 bases). CDR3 size: 16 residues. The V end was cut by 1 base, the J end by 1 base, with 10 bases between. Germline CDR1 SGHVS, CDR2 FNYEAQ. CDR3: CASSLGRQITNEKLFF. The CDR3 DNA sequence: TGTGCCAGCAGCTTAGGGCGACAGATAACTAATGAAAAACTGTTTTTT.

V is TRBV9 and J is TRBJ2-3, with TRBD2 matching 8 bases. Germline V gene sequence: CDR1 SGDLS, CDR2 YYNGEE. This CDR3 contains 17 residues. V trimming: 3 bases; J trimming: 3 bases; junction bases outside the gene matches: 12. CDR3 region: CASSASFSGVRTDTQYF. Here the CDR3 DNA reads TGTGCCAGCAGCGCCTCATTTAGCGGGGTAAGAACAGATACGCAGTATTTT.

The chain recombines TRBV7-9 with TRBJ2-1, with TRBD2 matching 8 bases. Trimming removed 5 bases from V and 4 bases from J; junction bases left unmatched: 10. From germline, CDR1 is SEHNR and CDR2 FQNEAQ (reference sequence). CDR3 length: 16 amino acids. The CDR3 is CASSPNGTRRYNEQFF. The CDR3 DNA reads TGTGCCAGCAGCCCAAATGGGACTAGGCGTTACAATGAGCAGTTCTTC.

The rearrangement uses TRBV5-4 and TRBJ2-3; 8 bases match TRBD1. V trimming: 3 bases; J trimming: 4 bases; junction bases outside the gene matches: 7. Germline V gene data show CDR1 as SGHNT and CDR2 as YYREEE (reference sequence). The CDR3 is 15 residues long. The CDR3 DNA reads as TGTGCCAGCAGCTCGCAGGGGGCTCAGGCAGATACGCAGTATTTT. Translated, it gives CASSSQGAQADTQYF.

V is TRBV7-3 and J is TRBJ1-1; perhaps TRBD1 as D (5 bases). Germline assignment: CDR1 SGHTA and CDR2 FQGTGA. V dropped 5 bases and J dropped 1 base, with 20 bases sitting between them. There are 17 residues in the CDR3. CDR3 nucleotide sequence: TGTGCCAGCAGCCAAATGGGGGGGGGACGAGCGAACACTGAAGCTTTCTTT. Protein sequence: CASSQMGGGRANTEAFF. The complete variable domain, with remaining parts taken from reference TRBV7-3 and TRBJ1-1, reads GAGVSQTPSNKVTEKGKYVELRCDPISGHTALYWYRQSLGQGPEFLIYFQGTGAADDSGLPNDRFFAVRPEGSVSTLKIQRTERGDSAVYLCASSQMGGGRANTEAFFGQGTRLTVV.

Concerning this clone itself: One end of the junction varies from germline; a read error may be responsible. The J gene is TRBJ2-7, the V gene TRBV5-6; no clear D. This CDR3 has 11 amino acids. CDR1 is SGHDT and CDR2 is YYEEEE in the germline V gene. CDR3 in DNA: TGTGCCAGCAGCTTGGACCGTAGTTTGCACTTC. Amino acid sequence: CASSLDRSLHF.

The rearrangement links TRBV19 to TRBJ1-6, with D unclear. Per the germline V gene, CDR1 is LNHDA and CDR2 is SQIVND (reference sequence). The CDR3 runs to 15 residues. V lost 7 bases, J lost 4 bases, and 14 bases lay in between. The CDR3 region has the DNA TGTGCCAGTACAATTTCGGGGAAATATAATTCACCCCTCCACTTT. It translates to CASTISGKYNSPLHF.

This clone was found a few times. This chain uses TRBV7-2 with TRBJ2-4; possible D gene TRBD1, 5 bases. The CDR3 covers 12 residues. Deletions cut 2 bases from V and 13 bases from J, with 12 bases between. Germline lookup yields CDR1 SGHTA and CDR2 FQGNSA. DNA of the CDR3: TGTGCCAGCAGCTTAAATTGGGCAGGGCAGTACTTC. It translates to CASSLNWAGQYF. The full variable domain, with the rest looked up from reference TRBV7-2 and TRBJ2-4, is GAGVSQSPSNKVTEKGKDVELRCDPISGHTALYWYRQSLGQGLEFLIYFQGNSAPDKSGLPSDRFSAERTGGSVSTLTIQRTQQEDSAVYLCASSLNWAGQYFGAGTRLSVL.

The rearrangement uses TRBV5-1 and TRBJ2-2; D is perhaps TRBD2 (5 bases). V was trimmed by 4 bases and J by 1 base, leaving 17 bases between them. CDR1 SGHRS and CDR2 YFSETQ come from the germline V gene. The CDR3 has 17 amino acids. CDR3 nucleotide sequence: TGCGCCAGCAGCCTAAAGAGGGAGACCCTGAACACCGGGGAGCTGTTTTTT. Its protein product is CASSLKRETLNTGELFF. The variable domain in full, completed from reference TRBV5-1 and TRBJ2-2, reads KAGVTQTPRYLIKTRGQQVTLSCSPISGHRSVSWYQQTPGQGLQFLFEYFSETQRNKGNFPGRFSGRQFSNSRSEMNVSTLELGDSALYLCASSLKRETLNTGELFFGEGSRLTVL.

The rearrangement joins TRBV7-2 to TRBJ1-5; D remains ambiguous. The CDR3 extends over 13 amino acids. Germline loops: CDR1 SGHTA, CDR2 FQGNSA. V dropped 4 bases and J dropped 6 bases, with 10 bases sitting between them. The CDR3 loop reads CASSSHEFQPQHF. CDR3 sequence (DNA): TGTGCCAGCAGCTCCCATGAGTTTCAGCCCCAGCATTTT. Using reference TRBV7-2 and TRBJ1-5 for the parts outside the CDR3, the full variable domain is GAGVSQSPSNKVTEKGKDVELRCDPISGHTALYWYRQSLGQGLEFLIYFQGNSAPDKSGLPSDRFSAERTGGSVSTLTIQRTQQEDSAVYLCASSSHEFQPQHFGDGTRLSIL.

J is TRBJ2-7 and V is TRBV28, with 7 bases matching TRBD1. Germline CDR1 and CDR2: MDHEN and SYDVKM. The CDR3 has 14 amino acids. V gave up 3 bases and J gave up 3 bases; unmatched junction bases: 5. The CDR3 nucleotides are TGTGCCAGCAGTTTGGCCACAGGGGACTACGAGCAGTACTTC. Amino acids: CASSLATGDYEQYF.

The rearrangement uses TRBV4-3 and TRBJ2-3; TRBD2 is a possible D gene (6 bases). Trimming left V 2 bases short and J 6 bases short, with 9 bases between. Germline V lookup: CDR1 LGHNA, CDR2 YSLEER. This CDR3 comprises 13 residues. The CDR3: CASSQQSGDTQYF. Written as DNA, the CDR3 is TGCGCCAGCAGCCAACAAAGCGGGGATACGCAGTATTTT.

V and J are TRBV28 and TRBJ2-2, with 7 positions matching TRBD1. This CDR3 spans 16 amino acids. Germline assignment: CDR1 MDHEN and CDR2 SYDVKM. V lost 3 bases to trimming and J lost 5 bases; unmatched junction nucleotides: 9. The DNA of the CDR3 is TGTGCCAGCAGTTTGGGGCAGGGGGTCGGTACCGGGGAGCTGTTTTTT. Translating gives CASSLGQGVGTGELFF.

This clone showed up just a few times. This chain joins TRBV5-4 and TRBJ1-1; D ambiguous. Per germline, CDR1 SGHNT and CDR2 YYREEE (reference sequence). This CDR3 spans 13 amino acids. Between the trimmed V and J ends, which lost 3 bases and 0 bases, there was a span of 6 bases. Here the CDR3 DNA reads TGTGCCAGCAGCTCCTCCTTGAACACTGAAGCTTTCTTT. Translation: CASSSSLNTEAFF.

The CDR3 sequence: CASSLDAGGNYGYTF. The CDR3 bases are TGTGCCAGCAGCTTAGATGCAGGGGGAAACTATGGCTACACCTTC. This chain connects TRBV7-2 to TRBJ1-2, with 7 positions matching TRBD1. V lost 1 base to trimming and J lost 2 bases; unmatched junction nucleotides: 4. This CDR3 has 15 residues. Germline V gives CDR1 SGHTA, CDR2 FQGNSA. Full variable domain (outside the CDR3, taken from reference TRBV7-2 and TRBJ1-2): GAGVSQSPSNKVTEKGKDVELRCDPISGHTALYWYRQSLGQGLEFLIYFQGNSAPDKSGLPSDRFSAERTGGSVSTLTIQRTQQEDSAVYLCASSLDAGGNYGYTFGSGTRLTVV.

The chain uses TRBV4-1 and TRBJ1-2; TRBD1 agrees at 9 bases. In germline, CDR1 is MGHRA, CDR2 YSYEKL. The CDR3 covers 15 residues. J gave up 1 base and V 1 base, and 1 base lay outside the gene matches. The CDR3 sequence is CASSQGTGVNYGYTF. In nucleotides, the CDR3 is TGCGCCAGCAGCCAAGGGACAGGGGTTAACTATGGCTACACCTTC.

CDR3 nucleotide sequence: TGTGCCAGCAGCTCGTTAGGACTAGTCGAGCAGTACTTC. It encodes CASSSLGLVEQYF. The V call is TRBV7-2, the J call TRBJ2-7, with 7 bases lining up with TRBD2. The CDR3 loop spans 13 amino acids. The germline CDR1 and CDR2 sequences are SGHTA and FQGNSA. V lost 4 bases, J lost 6 bases, and 6 bases stayed unmatched.

The chain is built from TRBV28 and TRBJ2-7, with D perhaps matching TRBD1 (5 bases). Germline values: CDR1 MDHEN, CDR2 SYDVKM. This CDR3 has 14 residues. V was shortened by 1 base and J by 9 bases, with 16 bases between the two germline ends. CDR3 sequence (DNA): TGTGCCAGCAGTTTATTACTCCGCAGGGCCGGGCAGTACTTC. Translation gives CASSLLLRRAGQYF.

The chain recombines TRBV5-4 with TRBJ2-2, with 12 bases identical to TRBD2. Per the germline V gene, CDR1 is SGHNT and CDR2 is YYREEE (reference sequence). CDR3 length equals 16 residues. Trimming removed 0 bases from V and 5 bases from J; junction bases left unmatched: 2. CDR3 loop: CASSLGLAGVTGELFF. The CDR3 nucleotides are TGTGCCAGCAGCTTGGGACTAGCGGGAGTTACCGGGGAGCTGTTTTTT. Full variable domain (rest looked up from reference TRBV5-4 and TRBJ2-2): ETGVTQSPTHLIKTRGQQVTLRCSSQSGHNTVSWYQQALGQGPQFIFQYYREEENGRGNFPPRFSGLQFPNYSSELNVNALELDDSALYLCASSLGLAGVTGELFFGEGSRLTVL.

V is TRBV9 and J is TRBJ1-2; no definite D call. There are 15 residues in the CDR3. Germline CDR1 reads SGDLS; CDR2 reads YYNGEE. V lost 6 bases, J lost 2 bases, and 17 bases lay in between. CDR3 coding DNA: TGTGCCAGCACCCCAGCGTCAGACCAGAACTATGGCTACACCTTC. Amino acid sequence: CASTPASDQNYGYTF.